This is a list of T cell receptor beta chains from one sample in a study of naive and memory T cell subsets. TCRdb reprocessed the UMI-ligation and nested PCR reads via MiXCR and lists one record per CDR3 protein. Among more than 120,000 distinct CDR3 sequences listed, approximately 21% were seen once. Sequenced sample: naive CD8+ T cells from blood. These receptors all come from a human donor in good health. CDR3s include the opening cysteine and the closing phenylalanine or tryptophan. The D gene is left open where the match is weak. A clone size is listed for some rows: how often the clone was seen (once, few, many), or a class if it is expanded.

j_gene	v_gene	abundance	d_gene	CDR3nt	CDR3aa
TRBJ2-7	TRBV12-3/TRBV12-4	many	NA	TGTGCCAGCACCCCCGAGGGTTCCTACGAGCAGTACTTC	CASTPEGSYEQYF
TRBJ2-5	TRBV29-1	few	NA	TGCAGCGTTGAAGGAGCATTGCAGGACCAAGAGACCCAGTACTTC	CSVEGALQDQETQYF
TRBJ2-3	TRBV10-2	few	NA	TGCGCCAGCAGTGACATGGATACGCAGTATTTT	CASSDMDTQYF
TRBJ2-1	TRBV12-5	few	TRBD2	TGTGCTAGTGGTTTCTCATCGGCGGGAGGGCATGGTGAGCAGTTCTTC	CASGFSSAGGHGEQFF
TRBJ2-1	TRBV6-5	NA	TRBD2	TGTGCCACAGCACTAGCGGGAGGGATATACAATGAGCAGTTCTTC	CATALAGGIYNEQFF
TRBJ1-1	TRBV28	NA	TRBD1	TGTGCCAGCAGTTCGAGGCTAAGACAGGGGAGACGGACTGAAGCTTTCTTT	CASSSRLRQGRRTEAFF
TRBJ1-2	TRBV4-3	many	TRBD1	TGCGCCAGCAGCCAAGACAGGGGGCTTGGCTATGGCTACACCTTC	CASSQDRGLGYGYTF
TRBJ2-1	TRBV28	many	NA	TGTGCCAGCAGTTGGTCCATATACAATGAGCAGTTCTTC	CASSWSIYNEQFF
TRBJ1-5	TRBV28	NA	NA	TGTGCCAGCAGTTTGGTCGAGAATCAGCCCCAGCATTTT	CASSLVENQPQHF
TRBJ2-1	TRBV28	NA	NA	TGTGCCAGCAGTTCGGGGGTGACCAATGAGCAGTTCTTC	CASSSGVTNEQFF
TRBJ1-1	TRBV6-6	NA	NA	TGTGCCAGCAGTTCCCTGGTGACGAACACTGAAGCTTTCTTT	CASSSLVTNTEAFF
TRBJ1-5	TRBV28	few	NA	TGTGCCAGCAGTTTGTGGGCCGTTCAGCCCCAGCATTTT	CASSLWAVQPQHF
TRBJ2-2	TRBV27	few	NA	TGTGCCTCCTCTCGGGGGTCGGACACCGGGGAGCTGTTTTTT	CASSRGSDTGELFF
TRBJ2-7	TRBV4-3	NA	TRBD2	TGCGCCAGCAGCCCCTCGACTAGCGGGAGCTACGAGCAGTACTTC	CASSPSTSGSYEQYF
TRBJ2-7	TRBV7-9	few	TRBD2	TGTGCCAGCAGCTCCCCGACCTCTAGCGGACTATACGAGCAGTACTTC	CASSSPTSSGLYEQYF
TRBJ2-1	TRBV12-3/TRBV12-4	NA	NA	TGTGCCAACAAAAAAGGGATGTCGAATGAGCAGTTCTTC	CANKKGMSNEQFF
TRBJ2-5	TRBV3-1	NA	TRBD1	TGTGCCAGCAGCCAAGAATCAGGGGGCGGAGAGACCCAGTACTTC	CASSQESGGGETQYF
TRBJ1-6	TRBV13	NA	NA	TGTGCCAGCAGCTTAGCCGTGGAGGGCGGGTGGTCACCCCTCCACTTT	CASSLAVEGGWSPLHF
TRBJ2-7	TRBV7-9	many	NA	TGTGCCAGCAGCCCCGGAACAGTCGAGCAGTACTTC	CASSPGTVEQYF
TRBJ2-5	TRBV7-6	few	TRBD2	TGTGCCAGCAACCTCTATGGGGCTAGCGGGGCACAAGAGACCCAGTACTTC	CASNLYGASGAQETQYF
TRBJ2-7	TRBV28	few	TRBD2	TGTGCCAGCAGTTTATTTATCAAGCGGGACTCCTACGAGCAGTACTTC	CASSLFIKRDSYEQYF
TRBJ2-5	TRBV28	NA	TRBD2	TGTGCCAGCAGCACACAAAAAGAAACTCTGACTAGCGGGACAGAGACCCAGTACTTC	CASSTQKETLTSGTETQYF
TRBJ1-1	TRBV10-2	few	NA	TGCGCCAGCAGTGATTTCGGGCGCACTGAAGCTTTCTTT	CASSDFGRTEAFF
TRBJ1-1	TRBV20-1	NA	NA	TGCAGTGTCTGGGCGGGGGGTGGTGAAGCTTTCTTT	CSVWAGGGEAFF
TRBJ2-1	TRBV7-9	few	TRBD2	TGTGCCGTTGGGGCGGGAGGGCCCTATAGAAATGAGCAGTTCTTC	CAVGAGGPYRNEQFF
TRBJ2-1	TRBV24-1	NA	TRBD2	TGTGCCACCAGTGATTCGAGCGGGAGGGCCTACTACAATGAGCAGTTCTTC	CATSDSSGRAYYNEQFF
TRBJ2-1	TRBV28	few	TRBD2	TGTGCCAGCAGTTCCTTCGTTAGCGGGAGGGCCCGCAATGAGCAGTTCTTC	CASSSFVSGRARNEQFF
TRBJ2-7	TRBV5-1	few	NA	TGCGCCAGCAGCTTGGGCGGGGACCCCTACGAGCAGTACTTC	CASSLGGDPYEQYF
TRBJ1-1	TRBV19	NA	NA	TGTGCCAGTAGTCCCGGCCGGACAGCTAACACTGAAGCTTTCTTT	CASSPGRTANTEAFF
TRBJ2-7	TRBV7-2	few	TRBD2	TGTGCCAGCAGCTTATTCGGGGGGGAGTCCTACGAGCAGTACTTC	CASSLFGGESYEQYF
TRBJ2-1	TRBV5-4	NA	TRBD2	TGTGCCAGCAGCCCCGGGACTAGCGGATTCAATGAGCAGTTCTTC	CASSPGTSGFNEQFF
TRBJ2-7	TRBV27	few	NA	TGTGCCAGCGGACAGGCCGGGGGTGAGCAGTACTTC	CASGQAGGEQYF
TRBJ2-1	TRBV2	few	TRBD1	TGTGCCAGCATGGGACAGTACAATGAGCAGTTCTTC	CASMGQYNEQFF
TRBJ2-7	TRBV7-8	few	TRBD2	TGTGCCAGCAGCTTACCACTAGCGGAATCCTACGAGCAGTACTTC	CASSLPLAESYEQYF
TRBJ2-7	TRBV28	few	NA	TGTGCCAGCAGTTTATTCTCTAGCGTTATCTACGAGCAGTACTTC	CASSLFSSVIYEQYF
TRBJ2-1	TRBV2	few	NA	TGTGCCAGCAACGACCCAGCGATAGGCAATGAGCAGTTCTTC	CASNDPAIGNEQFF
TRBJ2-7	TRBV20-1	NA	TRBD1	TGCAGTGCGGCCCCCACGGGACAGCTGGTGGCCTACGAGCAGTACTTC	CSAAPTGQLVAYEQYF
TRBJ2-2	TRBV6-5	NA	TRBD1	TGTGCCAGCAGTTACTCCGGGACAGGGACGCCCACCGGGGAGCTGTTTTTT	CASSYSGTGTPTGELFF
TRBJ2-1	TRBV30	many	TRBD2	TGTGCCTGGAGACAAAAGGGCGGCGCGGGAGGGCCACTGGGAGACTACAATGAGCAGTTCTTC	CAWRQKGGAGGPLGDYNEQFF
TRBJ1-1	TRBV3-1	NA	NA	TGTGCCAGCAGCCAAGTTCCGTCAGCTATGAACACTGAAGCTTTCTTT	CASSQVPSAMNTEAFF
TRBJ2-3	TRBV5-5	NA	TRBD2	TGTGCCAGCAGCGGGGGGGATTCACCTAGCACAGATACGCAGTATTTT	CASSGGDSPSTDTQYF
TRBJ2-4	TRBV4-3	NA	NA	TGCGCCAGCAGCCAAGGGCAAGTTGATGCCAAAAACATTCAGTACTTC	CASSQGQVDAKNIQYF
TRBJ1-5	TRBV30	few	TRBD1	TGTGCCTGGAGTACGGGACAGCTTAGCAATCAGCCCCAGCATTTT	CAWSTGQLSNQPQHF
TRBJ2-7	TRBV7-9	few	NA	TGTGCCAGCAGCCACCCAAGGACAGCCTCCTACGAGCAGTACTTC	CASSHPRTASYEQYF
TRBJ2-7	TRBV27	NA	TRBD2	TGTGCCAGCAGTTTGGCTAGCGGGAGTAGGGAGCAGTACTTC	CASSLASGSREQYF
TRBJ2-7	TRBV2	NA	TRBD2	TGTGCCAGCAGTGAATTTGCGGGAGGCACCTCCAATTACGAGCAGTACTTC	CASSEFAGGTSNYEQYF
TRBJ2-7	TRBV15	NA	NA	TGTGCCACCAGCAGACGTGGACAGTCTCACGAGCAGTACTTC	CATSRRGQSHEQYF